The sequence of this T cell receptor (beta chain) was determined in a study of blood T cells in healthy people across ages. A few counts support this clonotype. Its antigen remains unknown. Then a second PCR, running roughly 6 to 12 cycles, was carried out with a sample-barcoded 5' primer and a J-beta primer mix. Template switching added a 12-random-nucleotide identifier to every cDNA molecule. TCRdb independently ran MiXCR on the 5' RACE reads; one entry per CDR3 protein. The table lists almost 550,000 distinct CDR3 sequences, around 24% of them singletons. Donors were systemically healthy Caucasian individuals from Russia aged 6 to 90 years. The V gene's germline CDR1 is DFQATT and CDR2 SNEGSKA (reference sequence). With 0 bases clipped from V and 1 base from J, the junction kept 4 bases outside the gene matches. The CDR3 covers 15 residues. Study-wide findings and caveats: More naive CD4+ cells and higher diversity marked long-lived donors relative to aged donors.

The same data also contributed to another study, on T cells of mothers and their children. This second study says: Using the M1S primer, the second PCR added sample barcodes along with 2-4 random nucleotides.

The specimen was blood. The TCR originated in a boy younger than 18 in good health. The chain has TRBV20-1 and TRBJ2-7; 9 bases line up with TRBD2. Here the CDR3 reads CSARDSLAGSYEQYF. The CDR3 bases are TGCAGTGCTAGAGATTCCCTAGCGGGGTCCTACGAGCAGTACTTC.